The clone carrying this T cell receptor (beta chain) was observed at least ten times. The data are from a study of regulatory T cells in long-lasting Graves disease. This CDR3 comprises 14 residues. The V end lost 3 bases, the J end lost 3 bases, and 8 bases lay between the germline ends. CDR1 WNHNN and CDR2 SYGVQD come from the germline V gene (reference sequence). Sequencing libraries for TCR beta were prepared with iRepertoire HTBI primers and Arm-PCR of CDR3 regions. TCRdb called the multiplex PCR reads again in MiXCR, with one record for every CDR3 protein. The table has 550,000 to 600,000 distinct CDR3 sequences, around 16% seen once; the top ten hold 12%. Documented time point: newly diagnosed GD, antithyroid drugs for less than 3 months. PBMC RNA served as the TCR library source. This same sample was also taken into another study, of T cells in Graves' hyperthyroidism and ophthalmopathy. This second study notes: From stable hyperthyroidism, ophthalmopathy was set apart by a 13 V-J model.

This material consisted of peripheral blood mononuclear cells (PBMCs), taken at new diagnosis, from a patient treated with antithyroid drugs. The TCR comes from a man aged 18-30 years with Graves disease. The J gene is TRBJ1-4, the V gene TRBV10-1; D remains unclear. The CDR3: CASSERTPNEKLFF. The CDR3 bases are TGCGCCAGCAGTGAACGAACACCTAATGAAAAACTGTTTTTT.